The subject of this entry is one TCR beta chain. No antigen is known for it. HIV-negative, healthy adults without recent acute infections or vaccinations were the donors. A CD45RA+ naive subset and a CD45RA-negative memory subset were split from CD4+ cells. The CDR3 is 13 amino acids. Germline values: CDR1 SNHLY, CDR2 FYNNEI. Trimming took off 3 bases at V and 5 bases at J, with 7 bases between the two ends. The sample comes from a study of shared clonotypes between healthy human individuals. The overall study: Every donor yielded three CD4 naive, three CD4 memory, two CD8 naive and one CD8 memory plate. Study results and limitations: Donors were few, which limited the genetic and exposure-history diversity represented.

Using immunoSEQ multiplex PCR, the repertoire was profiled, and TCRdb retains in-frame clones only, with some absent. The repertoire holds around 2.3 million clones, with approximately 94% as singletons. Sequencing was carried out using naive CD4+ T cells sorted from blood. Subset: CD45RA+ positively selected. This sequence joins TRBV2 and TRBJ2-2; the D gene is possibly TRBD2 (5 bases). This receptor was taken from a man in his late teens or twenties in good health. CDR3 amino acids: CASSDRRTGELFF. CDR3 DNA: TGTGCCAGCAGTGATAGGAGGACCGGGGAGCTGTTTTTT.